Following are 27 T cell receptor beta chains from one sample sequenced in a study of graft-versus-host responses after intestinal transplantation. Their antigens are not known. Repertoires were generated with immunoSEQ multiplex PCR, while TCRdb's copy carries only in-frame clones and drops some. The sample consists of approximately 79,000 clones, around 84% of them appearing once. The specimen was unstimulated CD4+ T cells sorted from spleen or lymph node cells, collected before intestinal transplant. The receptor set was obtained from a human donor who received an intestinal transplant.

In DNA, the CDR3 is TGTGCCAGCAGTTATGGGCCTAGCGGGAACAATGAGCAGTTCTTC. Its translation is CASSYGPSGNNEQFF. V is TRBV6-5 and J is TRBJ2-1; TRBD2 agrees at 9 bases. The germline CDR1 and CDR2 sequences are MNHEY and SVGAGI. The CDR3 is 15 residues long. V lost 3 bases, J lost 5 bases, and 5 bases stayed unmatched.

This rearrangement joins TRBV7-8 to TRBJ2-3; TRBD2 might be the D (7 bases). The CDR3 length is 15 residues. V gave up 5 bases and J gave up 10 bases, with 22 bases separating them. Germline loops: CDR1 SGHVS, CDR2 FQNEAQ. In nucleotides, the CDR3 is TGTGCCAGCAGCCCTGCTTGGGGGGGGCCCAATGCGCAGTATTTT. Amino acid sequence: CASSPAWGGPNAQYF. Full variable domain (remainder filled in from reference TRBV7-8 and TRBJ2-3): GAGVSQSPRYKVAKRGQDVALRCDPISGHVSLFWYQQALGQGPEFLTYFQNEAQLDKSGLPSDRFFAERPEGSVSTLKIQRTQQEDSAVYLCASSPAWGGPNAQYFGPGTRLTVL.

CDR3 sequence reads: CASSLSRSSGNTIYF. For the CDR3, the DNA is TGTGCCAGCAGCTTGAGTAGGAGCTCTGGAAACACCATATATTTT. The chain links TRBV7-2 to TRBJ1-3; D is unresolved. Germline CDR1 SGHTA, CDR2 FQGNSA. Trimming pared 3 bases from V and 0 bases from J, leaving 9 bases between. CDR3 length equals 15 residues.

Details on this clone: The junction does not match germline at one end; this may be a read error. The rearrangement uses TRBV7-7 and TRBJ2-1; TRBD1 matches 9 bases. Looked up from germline, CDR1 is SSHAT and CDR2 is FNYEAQ (reference sequence). The length of the CDR3 is 14 residues. The CDR3 nucleotides read TGTGCTAGCAGCTTAGCCGACAGGGGGACTGAGCAGTTCTTC. Its translation: CASSLADRGTEQFF. The full variable domain, its missing parts supplied by reference TRBV7-7 and TRBJ2-1, is GAGVSQSPRYKVTKRGQDVTLRCDPISSHATLYWYQQALGQGPEFLTYFNYEAQPDKSGLPSDRFSAERPEGSISTLTIQRTEQRDSAMYRCASSLADRGTEQFFGPGTRLTVL.

The chain combines TRBV5-6 with TRBJ1-5; D not resolved. Germline values: CDR1 SGHDT, CDR2 YYEEEE. The CDR3 runs 13 residues. V lost 2 bases and J 4 bases, leaving 7 bases between the germline ends. The CDR3 spells CASSFDGNQPQHF. DNA for the CDR3: TGTGCCAGCAGCTTCGACGGGAATCAGCCCCAGCATTTT.

This chain uses TRBV7-3 with TRBJ2-1, with a tentative D call TRBD2 (6 bases). The length of the CDR3 is 16 residues. Between the trimmed V and J ends, which lost 5 bases and 0 bases, there was a span of 14 bases. Germline loops: CDR1 SGHTA, CDR2 FQGTGA. The chain's CDR3 is CASSPWGESSYNEQFF. The CDR3 DNA is TGTGCCAGCAGCCCCTGGGGGGAGAGCTCCTACAATGAGCAGTTCTTC.

The rearrangement links TRBV27 to TRBJ2-4; D is possibly TRBD1 (6 bases). The germline V gene has CDR1 MNHEY and CDR2 SMNVEV (reference sequence). CDR3 length: 14 residues. V lost 7 bases, J lost 0 bases, and 10 bases lay in between. The CDR3, as DNA: TGTGCCAGCAATACAGGGCAAGCCAAAAACATTCAGTACTTC. Translation: CASNTGQAKNIQYF.

This clone has only a few counts. The chain joins TRBV5-1 to TRBJ1-1; 9 positions agree with TRBD1. Germline V lookup: CDR1 SGHRS, CDR2 YFSETQ. The CDR3 runs 16 residues. V lost 4 bases, J lost 0 bases, and 7 bases stayed unmatched. DNA for the CDR3: TGCGCCAGCAGCATCGGGACAGGGTGGATGAACACTGAAGCTTTCTTT. Amino acids: CASSIGTGWMNTEAFF.

J is TRBJ2-7 and V is TRBV15; D may be TRBD2 (7 bases). Germline V gives CDR1 LNHNV, CDR2 YYDKDF (reference sequence). The CDR3 is 19 residues long. V lost 0 bases, J lost 1 base, and 22 bases lay in between. This CDR3 reads CATSRDLGATSVLSYEQYF. As DNA, the CDR3 is TGTGCCACCAGCAGAGATCTGGGGGCCACTAGCGTTCTATCCTACGAGCAGTACTTC.

The chain is built from TRBV23-1 and TRBJ2-2; no definite D call. TRBV23-1 is sorted into the ORF group, with uncertain function. Between the trimmed V and J ends, which lost 6 bases and 0 bases, there was a span of 8 bases. This CDR3 contains 14 residues. The CDR3 sequence: CASSLGANTGELFF. Written as DNA, the CDR3 is TGCGCCAGCAGCCTGGGCGCGAACACCGGGGAGCTGTTTTTT.

This clone was observed many times. The genes are TRBV10-3 and TRBJ2-7, with a tentative D call TRBD1 (5 bases). The CDR3 length is 13 residues. Germline-derived CDR1 and CDR2 are ENHRY and SYGVKD. Deletions cut 2 bases from V and 1 base from J, with 6 bases between. CDR3: CAISEGASYEQYF. CDR3 DNA: TGTGCCATCAGTGAGGGGGCATCCTACGAGCAGTACTTC.

This clone was detected only a few times. CDR3 DNA sequence: TGCGCCAGCAGCTTGGGGGCGGGAACGCGAAAAGCTTTCTTT. This sequence encodes CASSLGAGTRKAFF. The rearrangement joins TRBV5-1 to TRBJ1-1; D remains ambiguous. Looked up from germline, CDR1 is SGHRS and CDR2 is YFSETQ. Trimming left V 0 bases short and J 9 bases short, with 15 bases between. The CDR3 is made up of 14 amino acids.

The rearrangement links TRBV6-6 to TRBJ1-2, with 7 bases that match TRBD1. V lost 0 bases, J lost 7 bases, and 5 bases stayed unmatched. The CDR3 is made up of 14 amino acids. Germline V gives CDR1 MNHNY, CDR2 SVGAGI (reference sequence). CDR3 coding DNA: TGTGCCAGCAGTTACTCGCCCTACAGGGGTGGCTACACCTTC. It yields the protein CASSYSPYRGGYTF.

V is TRBV19 and J is TRBJ2-2, with TRBD1 matching 8 bases. V lost 9 bases, J lost 7 bases, and 10 bases stayed unmatched. Germline V gene data show CDR1 as LNHDA and CDR2 as SQIVND (reference sequence). There are 14 residues in the CDR3. CDR3 bases: TGTGCCAGCAAACGGACAGGGTCGGGCGGGGAGCTGTTTTTT. Protein: CASKRTGSGGELFF.

The sample holds a few counts of this clone. CDR3 DNA sequence: TGTGCCAGCAGCTTGTTAAGGACAGGGGGCTACGAGGCCTCCTACGAGCAGTACTTC. As protein: CASSLLRTGGYEASYEQYF. The chain joins TRBV5-6 to TRBJ2-7, with 11 bases fitting TRBD1. Per germline, CDR1 SGHDT and CDR2 YYEEEE. Unmatched junction bases numbered 12, after V lost 1 base and J lost 0 bases. The CDR3 extends over 19 amino acids.

The chain joins TRBV27 to TRBJ2-7, with TRBD2 matching 14 bases. The CDR3 is 15 amino acids. The V segment lost 3 bases and the J segment 6 bases; nucleotides outside the gene matches: 4. Germline V CDR1 and CDR2: MNHEY, SMNVEV (reference sequence). The CDR3 loop is CASSFSGLAGAEQYF. The CDR3 bases are TGTGCCAGCAGTTTTTCGGGACTAGCGGGAGCCGAGCAGTACTTC.

The chain recombines TRBV19 with TRBJ1-2, with 9 bases that match TRBD1. The CDR3 covers 16 residues. J gave up 2 bases and V 5 bases, and 9 bases lay outside the gene matches. Germline V gene data show CDR1 as LNHDA and CDR2 as SQIVND (reference sequence). The CDR3 DNA is TGTGCCAGTAGTCGCACAGGGGGCGCACCAAACTATGGCTACACCTTC. This sequence encodes CASSRTGGAPNYGYTF.

This sequence joins TRBV7-8 and TRBJ1-6; D uncertain. The germline V gene has CDR1 SGHVS and CDR2 FQNEAQ. Trimming left V 5 bases short and J 7 bases short, with 9 bases between. This CDR3 region has 13 residues. Written as DNA, the CDR3 is TGTGCCAGCAGCCTATACAGAAATTCACCCCTCCACTTT. This encodes CASSLYRNSPLHF.

V is TRBV28 and J is TRBJ2-7; 11 bases are a match to TRBD2. V lost 6 bases to trimming and J lost 4 bases; unmatched junction nucleotides: 20. The CDR3 is made up of 19 amino acids. CDR1 MDHEN and CDR2 SYDVKM come from the germline V gene. The CDR3 DNA is TGTGCCAGCAGAACCCCCTCGGGTCTAGCGGGAGGTCCACAGTACGAGCAGTACTTC. It is translated as CASRTPSGLAGGPQYEQYF.

V and J are TRBV11-2 and TRBJ1-3; D ambiguous. The CDR3 length is 17 residues. Germline assignment: CDR1 SGHAT and CDR2 FQNNGV. V shed 4 bases and J shed 4 bases, with 20 bases lying between them. This CDR3 reads CASSSRRHAAAGNTIYF. The CDR3 bases are TGTGCCAGCAGCTCTAGGAGGCATGCTGCTGCAGGAAACACCATATATTTT.

The gene calls are TRBV2 and TRBJ1-1; TRBD1 is a possible D gene (6 bases). Trimming shortened V by 8 bases and J by 1 base, and 11 bases separated the two germline ends. This CDR3 is 13 amino acids long. Germline CDR1 and CDR2: SNHLY and FYNNEI. The CDR3 DNA reads TGTGCCAGCGGAGGACAGAAGAACACTGAAGCTTTCTTT. Protein product: CASGGQKNTEAFF.

This chain uses TRBV18 with TRBJ2-2; D might be TRBD2 (6 bases). CDR1 and CDR2 (germline): KGHSH, LQKENI. The V end lost 6 bases, the J end lost 6 bases, and 11 bases lay between the germline ends. CDR3 length equals 13 residues. The CDR3 DNA reads as TGTGCCAGCTCCCGGGGACTCCCCGGGGAGCTGTTTTTT. Its protein is CASSRGLPGELFF.

The V and J genes are TRBV28 and TRBJ2-7; 7 positions agree with TRBD2. Germline V lookup: CDR1 MDHEN, CDR2 SYDVKM. V shed 9 bases and J 4 bases; nucleotides not matched to a gene: 12. The CDR3 has 14 amino acids. The CDR3 DNA is TGTGCCAGTACCCACCCCGGACTAGAATACGAGCAGTACTTC. Encoded protein: CASTHPGLEYEQYF.

This clone was observed once. The chain links TRBV7-2 to TRBJ1-5; no firm D call. V lost 2 bases and J 5 bases, leaving 7 bases between the germline ends. The germline V gene encodes CDR1 SGHTA and CDR2 FQGNSA. This CDR3 is built from 13 residues. The DNA for the CDR3 is TGTGCCAGCAGCTTACGGGTCGATCAGCCCCAGCATTTT. Translated: CASSLRVDQPQHF.

This clone occurred once. This chain uses TRBV5-1 with TRBJ1-4, with 8 bases aligning to TRBD1. CDR1 SGHRS and CDR2 YFSETQ come from the germline V gene. The trim removed 3 bases at V and 0 bases at J, leaving 4 bases unmatched. This CDR3 has 16 amino acids. CDR3 region: CASSWGQVATNEKLFF. CDR3 bases: TGCGCCAGCAGCTGGGGACAGGTCGCAACTAATGAAAAACTGTTTTTT.

The chain recombines TRBV4-1 with TRBJ2-1; D possibly corresponds to TRBD1 (5 bases). Germline V lookup: CDR1 MGHRA, CDR2 YSYEKL. V lost 1 base, J lost 4 bases, and 11 bases lay in between. This CDR3 is 15 amino acids long. CDR3 DNA sequence: TGCGCCAGCAGCCAAGGCAGGGTCGGGTACAATGAGCAGTTCTTC. It translates to CASSQGRVGYNEQFF.

The chain joins TRBV6-5 to TRBJ2-5, with TRBD1 identical over 10 bases. The CDR3 length is 15 residues. With 4 bases clipped from V and 4 bases from J, the junction kept 6 bases outside the gene matches. Germline V gives CDR1 MNHEY, CDR2 SVGAGI. CDR3: CASSLSWDRGETQYF. The DNA of the CDR3 is TGTGCCAGCAGTTTATCCTGGGACAGGGGAGAGACCCAGTACTTC.